Following are 24 T cell receptor beta chains from one sample sequenced in a study of T-cell memory formation after mild COVID-19. TCRdb re-analysed the 5' RACE reads in MiXCR, keeping a single row per CDR3 protein. Of approximately 250,000 distinct CDR3 sequences in the sample, 16% were seen once. The sample comprised PBMCs or a T cell subset sorted from them (not recorded which). The receptors stem from a man younger than 35 who had mild COVID-19 (a few samples of this study predate the infection). Cell type and time point are not known.

This clonotype was counted a few times. The gene calls are TRBV7-2 and TRBJ2-7; D may correspond to TRBD1 or TRBD2 (5 bases each). Germline V gives CDR1 SGHTA, CDR2 FQGNSA. Trimming left V 5 bases short and J 3 bases short, with 14 bases between. The CDR3 has 14 residues. The CDR3 DNA follows: TGTGCCAGCAGCCCCCGGGACGGAGGCTACGAGCAGTACTTC. Translating it yields CASSPRDGGYEQYF.

The V gene is TRBV3-1, the J gene TRBJ2-1, with D perhaps matching TRBD2 (6 bases). CDR3 length: 12 residues. The germline V gene has CDR1 LGHDT and CDR2 YNNKEL (reference sequence). V was shortened by 0 bases and J by 13 bases, with 10 bases between the two germline ends. In DNA, the CDR3 is TGTGCCAGCAGCCAAGACCGGGAGCCTCAGTTCTTC. Translation: CASSQDREPQFF.

J is TRBJ1-6 and V is TRBV2, with a weak D call TRBD1 (5 bases). The CDR3 is 14 amino acids. The germline gives CDR1 SNHLY, CDR2 FYNNEI. V shed 6 bases and J shed 7 bases, with 13 bases lying between them. CDR3 coding DNA: TGTGCCAGCAGGGGGACTCCTTACAATTCACCCCTCCACTTT. Encoded protein: CASRGTPYNSPLHF.

In this sample, this clonotype turned up many times. The rearrangement links TRBV18 to TRBJ1-5; possible D gene TRBD1, 5 bases. Between the trimmed V and J ends, which lost 1 base and 1 base, there was a span of 5 bases. This CDR3 spans 14 amino acids. Germline V lookup: CDR1 KGHSH, CDR2 LQKENI. The chain's CDR3 is CASSPQGSNQPQHF. CDR3 DNA: TGTGCCAGCTCACCACAGGGGAGCAATCAGCCCCAGCATTTT.

V and J are TRBV12-3 or TRBV12-4 and TRBJ1-2, with D perhaps matching TRBD1 (5 bases). V lost 6 bases and J lost 5, with 13 bases in between. This CDR3 comprises 13 residues. CDR3 nucleotides: TGTGCCAGCAGCCTACCGGGACGGTATGGCTACACCTTC. Translating gives CASSLPGRYGYTF.

V and J are TRBV7-8 and TRBJ2-5; the D gene is possibly TRBD1 (6 bases). The CDR3 has 12 amino acids. The V gene's germline CDR1 is SGHVS and CDR2 FQNEAQ. V lost 6 bases and J lost 5, with 10 bases in between. The CDR3 is CASRFTGETQYF. Written as DNA, the CDR3 is TGTGCCAGCAGGTTTACAGGGGAGACCCAGTACTTC.

This chain links TRBV10-3 with TRBJ2-5, with 8 bases that match TRBD2. CDR1 ENHRY and CDR2 SYGVKD come from the germline V gene. The CDR3 extends over 14 amino acids. After removal of 6 bases from V and 1 base from J, the junction contained 4 bases not matched to a gene. The CDR3 DNA follows: TGTGCCATCAGCCTGAGCGGGGGCCAAGAGACCCAGTACTTC. Its protein product is CAISLSGGQETQYF.

A few counts support this clonotype. The chain links TRBV20-1 to TRBJ2-3; the D is unclear. The CDR3 is made up of 13 amino acids. Trimming took 5 bases from V and 5 from J, leaving 14 bases between them. Germline V CDR1 and CDR2: DFQATT, SNEGSKA (reference sequence). Here the CDR3 DNA reads TGCAGTGCTTCCCCCCTAGTGGGAGATACGCAGTATTTT. Translation gives CSASPLVGDTQYF.

This chain uses TRBV9 with TRBJ2-2; 8 nucleotides line up with TRBD2. The J segment lost 4 bases and the V segment lost 8 bases, leaving 7 bases of the junction unmatched. Germline V gene sequence: CDR1 SGDLS, CDR2 YYNGEE. This CDR3 region has 14 residues. CDR3 residues: CASMAGGPTGELFF. The CDR3 region has the DNA TGTGCCAGTATGGCGGGGGGCCCCACCGGGGAGCTGTTTTTT. The entire variable domain, with the rest obtained from reference TRBV9 and TRBJ2-2, is as follows: DSGVTQTPKHLITATGQRVTLRCSPRSGDLSVYWYQQSLDQGLQFLIQYYNGEERAKGNILERFSAQQFPDLHSELNLSSLELGDSALYFCASMAGGPTGELFFGEGSRLTVL.

This clonotype has a handful of counts. The chain joins TRBV4-1 to TRBJ2-2; D is ambiguous. Germline V gives CDR1 MGHRA, CDR2 YSYEKL. The CDR3 totals 14 residues. Trimming removed 1 base from V and 5 bases from J, with 8 bases in between. CDR3: CASSQVKGTGELFF. DNA for the CDR3: TGCGCCAGCAGCCAAGTTAAGGGTACCGGGGAGCTGTTTTTT.

This clonotype appeared a few times. V usage is TRBV7-3 and J usage is TRBJ2-1; D assignment may be TRBD1 or TRBD2 (5 bases each). Deletions cut 5 bases from V and 4 bases from J, with 15 bases between. The CDR3 length is 15 residues. Germline V gene lookup returns CDR1 SGHTA and CDR2 FQGTGA. Here the CDR3 reads CASSIRDGHYNEQFF. The CDR3, as DNA: TGTGCCAGCAGCATCCGGGACGGGCATTACAATGAGCAGTTCTTC.

This clonotype came up a few times. This rearrangement joins TRBV3-1 to TRBJ1-1; unclear D gene. This CDR3 region has 13 residues. Trimming took 4 bases from V and 4 from J, leaving 10 bases between them. Germline V gene lookup returns CDR1 LGHDT and CDR2 YNNKEL (reference sequence). The CDR3 DNA is TGTGCCAGCAGCCGCGACTGGATCACTGAAGCTTTCTTT. This sequence encodes CASSRDWITEAFF.

This clonotype has ten or more counts. The V gene is TRBV4-3, the J gene TRBJ2-1; no reliable D call. CDR1 is LGHNA and CDR2 is YSLEER in the germline V gene. This CDR3 is 11 amino acids long. V gave up 1 base and J gave up 7 bases, with 2 bases separating them. DNA for the CDR3: TGCGCCAGCAGCCAAGCGAATGAGCAGTTCTTC. It is translated as CASSQANEQFF.

The J gene is TRBJ2-1, the V gene TRBV4-3; maybe TRBD1 (5 bases). The CDR3 contains 15 residues. Between the trimmed V and J ends, which lost 1 base and 6 bases, there was a span of 13 bases. Germline V gives CDR1 LGHNA, CDR2 YSLEER. The CDR3 bases are TGCGCCAGCAGCCAAGGGACAACTATGGGCAATGAGCAGTTCTTC. Translation gives CASSQGTTMGNEQFF.

This clonotype turned up a few times. The rearrangement uses TRBV9 and TRBJ2-1; TRBD2 matches at 9 bases. The germline CDR1 and CDR2 sequences are SGDLS and YYNGEE. The CDR3 totals 16 residues. The V gene end was trimmed by 0 bases and the J gene end by 7 bases; junction bases not matched to a gene: 8. The CDR3, as DNA: TGTGCCAGCAGCGTAGTAAGAGCGGGGGGCTGGAATGAGCAGTTCTTC. Protein product: CASSVVRAGGWNEQFF.

The chain is built from TRBV12-3 or TRBV12-4 and TRBJ2-7, with a possible D match to TRBD1 (7 bases). The CDR3 sequence is 13 residues long. Trimming removed 5 bases at V and 6 bases at J, with 14 bases between. The CDR3 region has the DNA TGTGCCAGCAGTACCCAGGGGGGAGGCGAGCAGTACTTC. This translates into CASSTQGGGEQYF.

The chain is built from TRBV6-2 or TRBV6-3 and TRBJ2-7; the match to TRBD2 covers 13 bases. Germline V gene data show CDR1 as MNHEY and CDR2 as SVGEGT. J was trimmed by 7 bases and V by 4 bases; bases with no gene match: 13. CDR3 size: 17 residues. The CDR3 DNA follows: TGTGCCAGCAGTTTTTCTATCGGACTAGCGGGGGAAGGAGAGCAGTACGTC. Translating it yields CASSFSIGLAGEGEQYV.

The table lists this clonotype with a few counts. The genes are TRBV10-3 and TRBJ2-5, with D possibly matching TRBD1 (6 bases). Deletions cut 11 bases from V and 2 bases from J, with 15 bases between. This CDR3 region has 13 residues. Germline CDR1 is ENHRY and CDR2 is SYGVKD. CDR3 nucleotide sequence: TGTGCCGCGCAGGGGACGACACAAGAGACCCAGTACTTC. The encoded protein is CAAQGTTQETQYF.

Here the CDR3 DNA reads TGTGCCACCAGCAGAGCGACAGGGGTAGCCCAGCATTTT. It translates to CATSRATGVAQHF. This chain links TRBV15 with TRBJ1-5, with 8 bases lining up with TRBD1. This CDR3 region has 13 residues. V gave up 1 base and J gave up 11 bases; unmatched junction bases: 4. Germline assignment: CDR1 LNHNV and CDR2 YYDKDF (reference sequence).

The rearrangement links TRBV6-5 to TRBJ1-4, with 12 bases identical to TRBD1. Germline V gene data show CDR1 as MNHEY and CDR2 as SVGAGI. The CDR3 length is 16 residues. J lost 3 bases, V lost 4 bases, and 3 bases had no gene match. For the CDR3, the DNA is TGTGCCAGCAGTTGGGACAGGGGGCTGGCTAATGAAAAACTGTTTTTT. This sequence encodes CASSWDRGLANEKLFF.

This clonotype came up a few times. J is TRBJ2-5 and V is TRBV2; possibly TRBD1 or TRBD2 for D (7 bases each). Per the germline V gene, CDR1 is SNHLY and CDR2 is FYNNEI. V shed 4 bases and J shed 5 bases, with 11 bases lying between them. The CDR3 sequence is 13 residues long. CDR3 protein: CASSGEGAETQYF. CDR3 DNA: TGTGCCAGCAGTGGGGAGGGGGCGGAGACCCAGTACTTC.

The CDR3 sequence: CASSFRSWDRAPGANVLTF. The CDR3 DNA is TGTGCCAGCAGTTTCCGTAGCTGGGACAGGGCCCCTGGGGCCAACGTCCTGACTTTC. The rearrangement uses TRBV12-3 or TRBV12-4 and TRBJ2-6; 9 positions agree with TRBD1. Trimming cost V 3 bases and J 2 bases; bases outside gene matches: 11. The CDR3 length is 19 residues.

The chain links TRBV20-1 to TRBJ2-1, with D perhaps matching TRBD2 (7 bases). V dropped 0 bases and J dropped 5 bases, with 14 bases sitting between them. The CDR3 sequence is 15 residues long. The germline V gene has CDR1 DFQATT and CDR2 SNEGSKA (reference sequence). The CDR3: CSARDRGGWNNEQFF. Here the CDR3 DNA reads TGCAGTGCTAGAGATCGCGGGGGCTGGAACAATGAGCAGTTCTTC.

There are a few counts of this clonotype. The chain has TRBV5-5 and TRBJ2-5, with 7 bases matching TRBD2. The germline V gene has CDR1 SGHKS and CDR2 YYEKEE (reference sequence). Trimming at V came to 3 bases and at J to 11 bases, leaving 4 bases not matched to a gene. This CDR3 contains 11 residues. This CDR3 reads CASSWTSSQYF. CDR3 bases: TGTGCCAGCAGCTGGACTAGTTCTCAGTACTTC.